Listed here is a single T cell receptor beta chain. Its antigen is not known. This sample is drawn from a study of cytomegalovirus exposure and HLA in healthy donors. General study points: Altogether, 150 to 200 TCR beta chains were recorded as cytomegalovirus-associated.

The CDR3 runs to 16 residues. Germline lookup yields CDR1 LNHNV and CDR2 YYDKDF (reference sequence). V lost 0 bases, J lost 7 bases, and 15 bases lay in between. Clones were sequenced by immunoSEQ multiplex PCR, and TCRdb holds only the in-frame ones, with some missing. This sample has 110,000 to 150,000 clones, with 80% to 90% found just once. The receptor comes from a woman in her 30s in good health and CMV-seropositive. Sequencing was done on a sample of PBMCs. This rearrangement joins TRBV15 to TRBJ1-4; D uncertain. The CDR3 loop is CATSRDATLGSEKLFF. The CDR3 DNA follows: TGTGCCACCAGCAGAGACGCCACATTGGGCTCTGAAAAACTGTTTTTT.